One sample yielded the 32 T cell receptor beta chains listed below, sequenced in a study of cytomegalovirus exposure and HLA in healthy donors. PCR used 60 Vbeta primers and 13 Jbeta primers. Generated by immunoSEQ multiplex PCR, the TCRdb table keeps only in-frame clones and is missing some. This sample has about 120,000 clones; around 79% occur once, and the top ten carry roughly 3.3%. Sequenced material: PBMCs. The receptors originated from a woman younger than 45 in good health and CMV-seropositive.

This chain uses TRBV9 with TRBJ1-5; D ambiguous. The V gene lost 3 bases and the J gene lost 1 base, with 11 bases spanning the gap. The germline gives CDR1 SGDLS, CDR2 YYNGEE. The CDR3 totals 15 residues. The CDR3 spells CASSADGLSNQPQHF. The CDR3 DNA reads TGTGCCAGCAGCGCTGACGGACTAAGCAATCAGCCCCAGCATTTT.

The rearrangement links TRBV5-4 to TRBJ2-1, with 10 bases that match TRBD2. Germline CDR1 reads SGHNT; CDR2 reads YYREEE (reference sequence). Unmatched junction bases numbered 12, after V lost 5 bases and J lost 10 bases. The CDR3 runs 15 residues. In DNA, the CDR3 is TGTGCCAGCAGGCGGACTAGCGGAATTATTGGGGAGCAGTTCTTC. Protein sequence: CASRRTSGIIGEQFF.

This clone came up a few times. This rearrangement joins TRBV20-1 to TRBJ1-5; D gene uncertain. Trimming shortened V by 6 bases and J by 4 bases, and 7 bases separated the two germline ends. This CDR3 spans 11 amino acids. The germline gives CDR1 DFQATT, CDR2 SNEGSKA (reference sequence). The CDR3 loop reads CSAGRNQPQHF. The CDR3 coding sequence is TGCAGTGCAGGGAGGAATCAGCCCCAGCATTTT.

The chain employs TRBV28 and TRBJ1-2; possibly TRBD1 for D (5 bases). The CDR3 spans 13 residues. The V and J ends lost 3 bases and 7 bases respectively, with 12 bases between them. CDR1 and CDR2 (germline): MDHEN, SYDVKM. DNA for the CDR3: TGTGCCAGCAGTTTGGGGCCGACGGGTGGCTACACCTTC. Translation gives CASSLGPTGGYTF.

The table lists this clone with a count of one. The rearrangement joins TRBV11-3 to TRBJ2-2, with 14 bases matching TRBD2. V dropped 5 bases and J dropped 6; count of bases not matched to a gene: 8. The CDR3 is 17 amino acids. Per the germline V gene, CDR1 is SGHNT and CDR2 is YENEEA. CDR3 protein: CASSPRTSGGPAGELFF. The DNA of the CDR3 is TGTGCCAGCAGCCCGAGGACTAGCGGGGGGCCGGCCGGGGAGCTGTTTTTT. The whole variable domain, remainder taken from reference TRBV11-3 and TRBJ2-2, is EAGVVQSPRYKIIEKKQPVAFWCNPISGHNTLYWYLQNLGQGPELLIRYENEEAVDDSQLPKDRFSAERLKGVDSTLKIQPAELGDSAVYLCASSPRTSGGPAGELFFGEGSRLTVL.

V gene TRBV27 combines with J gene TRBJ1-2; D is unresolved. In germline, CDR1 is MNHEY, CDR2 SMNVEV (reference sequence). V was clipped by 3 bases and J by 0 bases, with 8 bases between them. The CDR3 contains 14 residues. In DNA form, the CDR3 reads TGTGCCAGCAGTTTTAGAGCAACTAACTATGGCTACACCTTC. This encodes CASSFRATNYGYTF.

The CDR3 nucleotides are TGTGCCAGCAGCTTACTCGGGACAGGGGTCAATGAGCAGTTCTTC. As protein: CASSLLGTGVNEQFF. The rearrangement links TRBV7-2 to TRBJ2-1; 10 bases match TRBD1. The V gene end was trimmed by 2 bases and the J gene end by 6 bases; junction bases not matched to a gene: 4. Germline-derived CDR1 and CDR2 are SGHTA and FQGNSA. The CDR3 has 15 amino acids.

As concerns this clone: Other nucleotide sequences in the sample specify the same CDR3. The J gene is TRBJ1-1, the V gene TRBV9; unclear D gene. V was shortened by 0 bases and J by 1 base, with 4 bases between the two germline ends. The CDR3 sequence is 13 residues long. Germline V gene data show CDR1 as SGDLS and CDR2 as YYNGEE. CDR3 sequence: CASSVAGNTEAFF. The DNA for the CDR3 is TGTGCCAGCAGCGTAGCGGGGAACACTGAAGCTTTCTTT.

This chain links TRBV7-9 with TRBJ2-3; D may be TRBD2 (7 bases). Trimming left V 0 bases short and J 2 bases short, with 15 bases between. Looked up from germline, CDR1 is SEHNR and CDR2 is FQNEAQ (reference sequence). The CDR3 loop spans 17 amino acids. The CDR3 spells CASSLAGGGALTDTQYF. CDR3 bases: TGTGCCAGCAGCTTAGCAGGGGGAGGGGCCCTCACAGATACGCAGTATTTT. The variable domain in full, completed from reference TRBV7-9 and TRBJ2-3, reads DTGVSQNPRHKITKRGQNVTFRCDPISEHNRLYWYRQTLGQGPEFLTYFQNEAQLEKSRLLSDRFSAERPKGSFSTLEIQRTEQGDSAMYLCASSLAGGGALTDTQYFGPGTRLTVL.

The chain joins TRBV7-2 to TRBJ2-2; maybe TRBD2 (5 bases). Trimming removed 2 bases from V and 0 bases from J, with 7 bases in between. The CDR3 consists of 15 residues. The germline V gene has CDR1 SGHTA and CDR2 FQGNSA. In DNA form, the CDR3 reads TGTGCCAGCAGCTTATTCGGGACGAACACCGGGGAGCTGTTTTTT. Amino acid sequence: CASSLFGTNTGELFF.

The chain has TRBV15 and TRBJ2-2; D might be TRBD2 (7 bases). The V and J ends lost 5 bases and 4 bases respectively, with 17 bases between them. The CDR3 is 16 amino acids. Per germline, CDR1 LNHNV and CDR2 YYDKDF (reference sequence). As DNA, the CDR3 is TGTGCCACCAGCCCGGGCGGGGGACAAGCCACCGGGGAGCTGTTTTTT. Residues: CATSPGGGQATGELFF.

CDR3 in amino acids: CASSATSAITDTQYF. CDR3 coding DNA: TGTGCCAGCAGCGCTACTAGCGCGATCACAGATACGCAGTATTTT. V usage is TRBV5-4 and J usage is TRBJ2-3; TRBD2 matches 7 bases. J lost 2 bases, V lost 4 bases, and 7 bases had no gene match. The CDR3 spans 15 residues. The germline gives CDR1 SGHNT, CDR2 YYREEE (reference sequence).

This sequence joins TRBV10-3 and TRBJ2-3; 12 nucleotides match TRBD2. Germline V gives CDR1 ENHRY, CDR2 SYGVKD. V trimming: 4 bases; J trimming: 2 bases; junction bases outside the gene matches: 1. The CDR3 is made up of 15 amino acids. In nucleotides, the CDR3 is TGTGCCATCAGTGGACTAGCGGGGGACACAGATACGCAGTATTTT. Translation: CAISGLAGDTDTQYF.

CDR3: CASSWDRADTEAFF. CDR3 coding DNA: TGCGCCAGCAGCTGGGACAGGGCGGACACTGAAGCTTTCTTT. The genes are TRBV5-1 and TRBJ1-1; TRBD1 aligns across 9 bases. The length of the CDR3 is 14 residues. V shed 3 bases, J shed 3 bases, and the junction held 3 bases outside the gene matches. Germline CDR1 SGHRS, CDR2 YFSETQ.

The chain has TRBV19 and TRBJ1-5; 8 bases are shared with TRBD1. V dropped 4 bases and J dropped 7; count of bases not matched to a gene: 18. This CDR3 is 18 amino acids long. From germline, CDR1 is LNHDA and CDR2 SQIVND (reference sequence). CDR3 residues: CASSTPGSGDRWKQPQHF. For the CDR3, the DNA is TGTGCCAGTAGTACCCCTGGGTCGGGGGACAGGTGGAAACAGCCCCAGCATTTT.

This chain links TRBV2 with TRBJ2-3; 7 bases line up with TRBD2. The V segment lost 5 bases and the J segment 6 bases; nucleotides outside the gene matches: 5. The CDR3 totals 13 residues. Germline V gene sequence: CDR1 SNHLY, CDR2 FYNNEI. CDR3 nucleotides: TGTGCCAGCAGTCGCGACGGGGGGGATACGCAGTATTTT. Amino acid sequence: CASSRDGGDTQYF.

This clone was detected a few times. The chain uses TRBV11-2 and TRBJ1-1; unclear D gene. The germline gives CDR1 SGHAT, CDR2 FQNNGV. Between the trimmed V and J ends, which lost 5 bases and 4 bases, there was a span of 11 bases. The CDR3 is 13 amino acids. The CDR3 DNA is TGTGCCAGCAGCCCGGGGTTTGGCACTGAAGCTTTCTTT. Its protein product is CASSPGFGTEAFF.

The chain uses TRBV4-3 and TRBJ2-1, with D possibly TRBD1 on 6 matching bases. The CDR3 runs 12 residues. Trimming removed 5 bases from V and 7 bases from J, with 9 bases in between. CDR1 LGHNA and CDR2 YSLEER come from the germline V gene. CDR3 protein: CASSATGNEQFF. In DNA, the CDR3 is TGCGCCAGCAGCGCTACAGGGAATGAGCAGTTCTTC.

V is TRBV11-2 and J is TRBJ2-5, with TRBD2 identical over 12 bases. Germline CDR1 is SGHAT and CDR2 is FQNNGV. The CDR3 runs 15 residues. J lost 3 bases, V lost 5 bases, and 4 bases had no gene match. CDR3 DNA: TGTGCCAGCAGCCCCCGACTAGCGGGGGAAGAGACCCAGTACTTC. It specifies CASSPRLAGEETQYF.

V gene TRBV6-1 combines with J gene TRBJ1-2; D gene ambiguous. This CDR3 comprises 15 residues. V was pared by 2 bases and J by 4 bases, with 14 bases between. In germline, CDR1 is MNHNS, CDR2 SASEGT. CDR3 DNA sequence: TGTGCCAGCAGTGAAAGCATGTACCCCTTCTATGGCTACACCTTC. Protein sequence: CASSESMYPFYGYTF.

The DNA of the CDR3 is TGCGCCAGCAGCCCAGGAGTAGGGGTATACGAGCAGTACTTC. Its protein is CASSPGVGVYEQYF. The rearrangement uses TRBV4-3 and TRBJ2-5; tentative D call: TRBD1 (5 bases). With the DNA end fitting TRBJ2-7 better, the J assignment may be wrong. The CDR3 has 14 residues. Germline V gene data show CDR1 as LGHNA and CDR2 as YSLEER.

This chain uses TRBV9 with TRBJ1-1; no reliable D call. CDR1 SGDLS and CDR2 YYNGEE come from the germline V gene. The germline V and J ends were trimmed by 4 bases and 8 bases, with 12 bases remaining between them. The CDR3 is 12 residues long. The CDR3 sequence: CASSSIRGEAFF. In nucleotides, the CDR3 is TGTGCCAGCAGCTCAATCCGGGGAGAAGCTTTCTTT.

V gene TRBV2 combines with J gene TRBJ2-5, with D possibly TRBD2 on 7 matching bases. The germline gives CDR1 SNHLY, CDR2 FYNNEI. The V end was cut by 1 base, the J end by 5 bases, with 17 bases between. CDR3 length: 16 amino acids. The chain's CDR3 is CASSEEGGGPGETQYF. Written as DNA, the CDR3 is TGTGCCAGCAGTGAAGAGGGCGGGGGCCCAGGGGAGACCCAGTACTTC. Filled out from reference TRBV2 and TRBJ2-5, the complete variable domain reads EPEVTQTPSHQVTQMGQEVILRCVPISNHLYFYWYRQILGQKVEFLVSFYNNEISEKSEIFDDQFSVERPDGSNFTLKIRSTKLEDSAMYFCASSEEGGGPGETQYFGPGTRLLVL.

The rearrangement links TRBV7-9 to TRBJ2-5, with a tentative D call TRBD2 (6 bases). CDR3 length: 12 amino acids. The V gene's germline CDR1 is SEHNR and CDR2 FQNEAQ (reference sequence). Trimming cost V 4 bases and J 7 bases, with 10 bases left between them. CDR3 nucleotide sequence: TGTGCCAGCAGCTACCTGGAGGGGACCCAGTACTTC. Translating it yields CASSYLEGTQYF.

This clone was seen more than once but under ten times. This rearrangement joins TRBV2 to TRBJ1-5; D is ambiguous. The CDR3 is 15 amino acids. The germline V and J ends were trimmed by 4 bases and 7 bases, with 17 bases remaining between them. Germline assignment: CDR1 SNHLY and CDR2 FYNNEI. This CDR3 reads CASSAQLHLGQPQHF. In nucleotides, the CDR3 is TGTGCCAGCAGTGCCCAATTACACCTCGGGCAGCCCCAGCATTTT.

V gene TRBV4-3 combines with J gene TRBJ1-3; 9 bases are a match to TRBD1. This CDR3 comprises 17 residues. Germline CDR1 LGHNA, CDR2 YSLEER. V gave up 2 bases and J gave up 1 base; unmatched junction bases: 6. The CDR3: CASSQSGTGLSGNTIYF. Written as DNA, the CDR3 is TGCGCCAGCAGCCAATCTGGGACAGGGCTTTCTGGAAACACCATATATTTT.

The V call is TRBV4-2, the J call TRBJ2-1, with a weak D call TRBD2 (6 bases). V lost 3 bases, J lost 7 bases, and 16 bases lay in between. Germline V gives CDR1 LGHNA, CDR2 YNFKEQ. The CDR3 runs 15 residues. CDR3 bases: TGTGCCAGCAGCCATGCCGGGACGGCGGGAAATGAGCAGTTCTTC. This codes for CASSHAGTAGNEQFF.

The rearrangement uses TRBV7-9 and TRBJ1-1; D perhaps matches TRBD1 (5 bases). V was shortened by 0 bases and J by 7 bases, with 18 bases between the two germline ends. The CDR3 has 16 residues. Germline V lookup: CDR1 SEHNR, CDR2 FQNEAQ (reference sequence). CDR3 nucleotides: TGTGCCAGCAGCTTAGCCGGCAGGGTAGCCTTTCGTGAAGCTTTCTTT. As protein: CASSLAGRVAFREAFF.

The chain has TRBV5-1 and TRBJ2-3; the D is unclear. V lost 0 bases, J lost 2 bases, and 13 bases lay in between. Germline lookup yields CDR1 SGHRS and CDR2 YFSETQ. The CDR3 length is 16 residues. In DNA form, the CDR3 reads TGCGCCAGCAGCTTGGGAGGTAGTAGCATCACAGATACGCAGTATTTT. Residues: CASSLGGSSITDTQYF.

The chain employs TRBV11-2 and TRBJ2-7; 9 nucleotides match TRBD2. V trimming: 0 bases; J trimming: 2 bases; junction bases outside the gene matches: 8. Germline V gene sequence: CDR1 SGHAT, CDR2 FQNNGV. The CDR3 covers 17 residues. The CDR3 region has the DNA TGTGCCAGCAGCTTAGACGGCCGGAGCGGGGGGCCCTACGAGCAGTACTTC. Translated: CASSLDGRSGGPYEQYF.

This clone came up a few times. V usage is TRBV6-1 and J usage is TRBJ2-3; D is perhaps TRBD1 (5 bases). The CDR3 is 15 amino acids. Germline-derived CDR1 and CDR2 are MNHNS and SASEGT. V lost 0 bases to trimming and J lost 0 bases, with 7 bases between them. For the CDR3, the DNA is TGTGCCAGCAGTGAAGCTCCAGGGAGCACAGATACGCAGTATTTT. Translating gives CASSEAPGSTDTQYF.

Details on this clone: Other DNA sequences of this sample code for an identical CDR3. This rearrangement joins TRBV7-9 to TRBJ2-7, with D possibly being TRBD2 (6 bases). Germline V gives CDR1 SEHNR, CDR2 FQNEAQ (reference sequence). V lost 5 bases to trimming and J lost 6 bases, with 11 bases between them. CDR3 size: 12 residues. The CDR3 loop reads CASSLKAGEQYF. DNA for the CDR3: TGTGCCAGCAGCCTCAAAGCGGGCGAGCAGTACTTC.